Listed below are T cell receptor beta chains from one sample, sequenced in a study of blood T cells in healthy people across ages. TCRdb reprocessed the 5' RACE reads with MiXCR, giving one entry per CDR3 protein. The sample comprises hundreds of thousands of distinct CDR3 sequences, approximately 25% of which are singletons, and more than 7.5% rests with the top ten. The same sample was also studied in work on T cells of mothers and their children.

Sequenced material: blood. The receptors stem from a boy younger than 18 in good health. The CDR3 runs from the conserved cysteine through the conserved F or W. D genes are given only for firm matches. Only some rows state a clone size, as once, few, many or a class for expanded clones.

d_call: TRBD1; j_call: TRBJ1-4; clone_size: .; v_call: TRBV9; cdr3_aa: CASSAGQSNEKLFF; cdr3_nt: TGTGCCAGCAGCGCGGGACAGTCTAATGAAAAACTGTTTTTT
d_call: .; j_call: TRBJ1-3; clone_size: .; v_call: TRBV11-2; cdr3_aa: CASSLGTGKNTIYF; cdr3_nt: TGTGCCAGCAGCTTAGGAACAGGGAAAAACACCATATATTTT
d_call: TRBD2; j_call: TRBJ2-1; clone_size: .; v_call: TRBV4-1; cdr3_aa: CASSYPGLAAYNEQFF; cdr3_nt: TGCGCCAGCAGCTACCCGGGACTAGCGGCTTACAATGAGCAGTTCTTC
d_call: TRBD2; j_call: TRBJ2-1; clone_size: .; v_call: TRBV7-9; cdr3_aa: CASSGASGRSHEQFF; cdr3_nt: TGTGCCAGCAGCGGGGCTAGCGGGAGATCGCATGAGCAGTTCTTC
d_call: TRBD1; j_call: TRBJ2-1; clone_size: once; v_call: TRBV29-1; cdr3_aa: CSVSDRVDEQFF; cdr3_nt: TGCAGCGTCTCCGACAGGGTCGATGAGCAGTTCTTC
d_call: .; j_call: TRBJ1-5; clone_size: .; v_call: TRBV6-5; cdr3_aa: CASSGQLHQPQHF; cdr3_nt: TGTGCCAGCAGCGGACAGCTACATCAGCCCCAGCATTTT
d_call: .; j_call: TRBJ2-4; clone_size: .; v_call: TRBV7-9; cdr3_aa: CASSLGEAKNIQYF; cdr3_nt: TGTGCCAGCAGCTTGGGGGAGGCCAAAAACATTCAGTACTTC
d_call: .; j_call: TRBJ2-7; clone_size: .; v_call: TRBV19; cdr3_aa: CASSIRDAYEQYF; cdr3_nt: TGTGCCAGTAGTATCCGGGACGCTTACGAGCAGTACTTC
d_call: .; j_call: TRBJ2-7; clone_size: .; v_call: TRBV6-6; cdr3_aa: CASSSPIATSYEQYF; cdr3_nt: TGTGCCAGCAGTTCCCCCATAGCAACGTCCTACGAGCAGTACTTC
d_call: TRBD1; j_call: TRBJ1-4; clone_size: few; v_call: TRBV12-3/TRBV12-4; cdr3_aa: CASSLPTGQDEKLFF; cdr3_nt: TGTGCCAGCAGTTTACCGACAGGGCAGGATGAAAAACTGTTTTTT
d_call: .; j_call: TRBJ1-1; clone_size: .; v_call: TRBV12-3/TRBV12-4; cdr3_aa: CASSTDSPEALF; cdr3_nt: TGTGCCAGCAGCACGGACTCCCCGGAGGCTCTCTTT
d_call: TRBD1; j_call: TRBJ1-4; clone_size: few; v_call: TRBV20-1; cdr3_aa: CSARGVRQGHPNEKLFF; cdr3_nt: TGCAGTGCTAGAGGGGTGAGACAGGGACACCCTAATGAAAAACTGTTTTTT
d_call: .; j_call: TRBJ2-1; clone_size: .; v_call: TRBV2; cdr3_aa: CATLASGSYNEQFF; cdr3_nt: TGCGCCACTCTGGCGAGCGGCTCCTACAATGAGCAGTTCTTC
d_call: .; j_call: TRBJ1-1; clone_size: few; v_call: TRBV9; cdr3_aa: CASSEGISRAEAFF; cdr3_nt: TGTGCCAGCAGCGAAGGGATATCTAGAGCTGAAGCTTTCTTT
d_call: .; j_call: TRBJ2-2; clone_size: .; v_call: TRBV29-1; cdr3_aa: CSVSLGTGELFF; cdr3_nt: TGCAGCGTTAGCCTAGGCACCGGGGAGCTGTTTTTT
d_call: TRBD2; j_call: TRBJ2-1; clone_size: .; v_call: TRBV5-1; cdr3_aa: CASARREEKSEQFF; cdr3_nt: TGCGCCAGCGCTAGGCGGGAGGAAAAATCTGAGCAGTTCTTC
d_call: .; j_call: TRBJ2-7; clone_size: .; v_call: TRBV6-2/TRBV6-3; cdr3_aa: CASSSGTDIYEQYF; cdr3_nt: TGTGCCAGCAGTTCCGGGACTGACATCTACGAGCAGTACTTC
d_call: .; j_call: TRBJ2-1; clone_size: many; v_call: TRBV12-3/TRBV12-4; cdr3_aa: CASSYSSYNEQFF; cdr3_nt: TGTGCCAGCAGTTACAGCTCCTACAATGAGCAGTTCTTC
d_call: .; j_call: TRBJ2-7; clone_size: .; v_call: TRBV10-3; cdr3_aa: CAISELETGIPYEQYF; cdr3_nt: TGTGCCATCAGTGAGTTGGAAACAGGCATCCCTTACGAGCAGTACTTC
d_call: .; j_call: TRBJ2-4; clone_size: .; v_call: TRBV20-1; cdr3_aa: CSVSGLPKNIQYF; cdr3_nt: TGCAGTGTGAGTGGATTGCCCAAAAACATTCAGTACTTC
d_call: TRBD2; j_call: TRBJ2-3; clone_size: .; v_call: TRBV11-2; cdr3_aa: CASSLSGSWTDTQYF; cdr3_nt: TGTGCCAGCAGCCTTAGCGGGAGTTGGACAGATACGCAGTATTTT
d_call: .; j_call: TRBJ1-4; clone_size: .; v_call: TRBV12-3/TRBV12-4; cdr3_aa: CASSSQVRDEKLFF; cdr3_nt: TGTGCCAGCAGTTCACAGGTTAGGGATGAAAAACTGTTTTTT
d_call: TRBD2; j_call: TRBJ2-1; clone_size: .; v_call: TRBV29-1; cdr3_aa: CSVEEERESTYNEQFF; cdr3_nt: TGCAGCGTTGAAGAAGAGCGGGAGAGTACCTACAATGAGCAGTTCTTC
d_call: TRBD2; j_call: TRBJ2-7; clone_size: .; v_call: TRBV5-1; cdr3_aa: CASSTASGSYEQYF; cdr3_nt: TGCGCCAGCAGCACGGCTAGCGGTTCCTACGAGCAGTACTTC
d_call: TRBD1; j_call: TRBJ1-2; clone_size: .; v_call: TRBV20-1; cdr3_aa: CSARKTTGGYSGVF; cdr3_nt: TGCAGTGCTAGAAAGACGACAGGGGGATATTCCGGGGTGTTC
d_call: TRBD1; j_call: TRBJ2-7; clone_size: few; v_call: TRBV29-1; cdr3_aa: CSVDGTGGFYEQYF; cdr3_nt: TGCAGCGTGGACGGGACAGGGGGCTTCTACGAGCAGTACTTC
d_call: .; j_call: TRBJ1-1; clone_size: .; v_call: TRBV7-2; cdr3_aa: CASSLAGGLFTEAFF; cdr3_nt: TGTGCCAGCAGCTTAGCGGGAGGGTTGTTCACTGAAGCTTTCTTT
d_call: .; j_call: TRBJ2-7; clone_size: .; v_call: TRBV20-1; cdr3_aa: CSAPQGLSHEQYF; cdr3_nt: TGCAGTGCACCCCAGGGCTTATCCCACGAGCAGTACTTC
d_call: .; j_call: TRBJ1-1; clone_size: .; v_call: TRBV29-1; cdr3_aa: CGVDNWDRNTEAFF; cdr3_nt: TGCGGCGTTGATAATTGGGACCGGAACACTGAAGCTTTCTTT
d_call: .; j_call: TRBJ2-1; clone_size: .; v_call: TRBV20-1; cdr3_aa: CSARDSVYNEQFF; cdr3_nt: TGCAGTGCTAGGGATTCTGTTTACAATGAGCAGTTCTTC
d_call: TRBD1; j_call: TRBJ2-7; clone_size: many; v_call: TRBV4-1; cdr3_aa: CASSSGTGVSEQYF; cdr3_nt: TGCGCCAGCAGCTCCGGGACAGGGGTATCCGAGCAGTACTTC
d_call: .; j_call: TRBJ2-2; clone_size: .; v_call: TRBV3-1; cdr3_aa: CASSQAAYTGELFF; cdr3_nt: TGTGCCAGCAGCCAAGCGGCCTACACCGGGGAGCTGTTTTTT
d_call: .; j_call: TRBJ2-1; clone_size: many; v_call: TRBV6-2/TRBV6-3; cdr3_aa: CASRAYNEQFF; cdr3_nt: TGTGCCAGCAGAGCCTACAATGAGCAGTTCTTC
d_call: TRBD1; j_call: TRBJ2-7; clone_size: few; v_call: TRBV18; cdr3_aa: CASSARRDRGRQEQYF; cdr3_nt: TGTGCCAGCTCAGCACGCCGGGACAGGGGGCGACAAGAGCAGTACTTC
d_call: .; j_call: TRBJ1-2; clone_size: .; v_call: TRBV3-1; cdr3_aa: CASSRAGHDYGYTF; cdr3_nt: TGCGCCTCCTCCCGGGCAGGACACGACTATGGCTACACCTTC
d_call: .; j_call: TRBJ2-1; clone_size: .; v_call: TRBV28; cdr3_aa: CASSFGSIKEQFF; cdr3_nt: TGTGCCAGCAGTTTTGGGAGTATCAAGGAGCAGTTCTTC
d_call: TRBD1; j_call: TRBJ1-5; clone_size: .; v_call: TRBV3-1; cdr3_aa: CASSSQDRGSNQPQHF; cdr3_nt: TGTGCCAGCAGCTCCCAAGACAGGGGAAGCAATCAGCCCCAGCATTTT
d_call: TRBD2; j_call: TRBJ2-1; clone_size: .; v_call: TRBV28; cdr3_aa: CASSPHTSAPRDEQFF; cdr3_nt: TGTGCCAGCAGTCCTCACACTAGCGCCCCTCGGGATGAGCAGTTCTTC
d_call: .; j_call: TRBJ2-3; clone_size: few; v_call: TRBV20-1; cdr3_aa: CSARSRDSGTDTQYF; cdr3_nt: TGCAGTGCGCGATCCCGGGACTCCGGCACAGATACGCAGTATTTT
d_call: .; j_call: TRBJ2-7; clone_size: .; v_call: TRBV4-1; cdr3_aa: CASSHGDEQYF; cdr3_nt: TGCGCCAGCAGCCATGGGGACGAGCAGTACTTC
d_call: TRBD2; j_call: TRBJ2-7; clone_size: .; v_call: TRBV7-2; cdr3_aa: CASSWRGGDEQYF; cdr3_nt: TGTGCCAGCAGCTGGCGGGGGGGCGACGAGCAGTACTTC
d_call: TRBD2; j_call: TRBJ2-1; clone_size: .; v_call: TRBV7-2; cdr3_aa: CASSRSGGAYNEQFF; cdr3_nt: TGTGCCAGCAGCCGTAGCGGGGGGGCCTACAATGAGCAGTTCTTC